This TCR beta chain was profiled in a study of T-cell memory formation after mild COVID-19. Overall study: TCR clusters were mostly confined to one donor each. Whole-study results and caveats: Day 37-peaking second-wave clones had unconfirmed SARS-CoV-2 specificity. Memory from before infection featured some responding clones, which suggests cross-reactive memory joined. Clones contracting over day 15 to 85 were CD4/CD8 balanced, with later expanders leaning CD4+.

TCRdb reanalysed the 5' RACE reads using MiXCR and keeps one entry per CDR3 protein. In the table there are roughly 450,000 distinct CDR3 sequences, approximately 18% of which are singletons. The junction had 9 bases not matched to a gene; V was cut back by 7 bases and J by 9 bases. The V gene's germline CDR1 is SGHRS and CDR2 YFSETQ. CDR3 length: 14 amino acids. There are a few counts of this clonotype. Its cognate antigen is unknown. The source is an adult woman who had mild COVID-19 (a few samples of this study predate the infection). Cell type and time point are not known. The chain combines TRBV5-1 with TRBJ2-1, with TRBD2 matching over 11 bases. The material sequenced was PBMCs or a T cell subset sorted from them (not recorded which). CDR3 region: CASSSLAGVTEQFF. DNA of the CDR3: TGCGCCAGCTCCTCACTAGCGGGAGTCACTGAGCAGTTCTTC.